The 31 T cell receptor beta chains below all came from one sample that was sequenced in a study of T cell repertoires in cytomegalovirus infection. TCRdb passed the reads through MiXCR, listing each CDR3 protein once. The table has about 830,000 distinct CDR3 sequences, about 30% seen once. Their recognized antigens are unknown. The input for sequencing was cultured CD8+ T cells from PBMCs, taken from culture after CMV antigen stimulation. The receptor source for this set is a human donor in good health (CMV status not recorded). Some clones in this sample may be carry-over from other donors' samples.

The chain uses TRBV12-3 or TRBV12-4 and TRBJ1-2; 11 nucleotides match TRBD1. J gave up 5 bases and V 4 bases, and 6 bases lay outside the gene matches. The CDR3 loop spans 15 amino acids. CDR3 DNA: TGTGCCAGCAGTTCGGGACAGGGGGACCCTTATGGCTACACCTTC. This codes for CASSSGQGDPYGYTF.

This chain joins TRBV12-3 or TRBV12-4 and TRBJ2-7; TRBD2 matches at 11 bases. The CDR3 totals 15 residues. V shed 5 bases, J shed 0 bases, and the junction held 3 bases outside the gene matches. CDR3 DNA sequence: TGTGCCAGCAGTACTAGCGGGGGACCCTCCTACGAGCAGTACTTC. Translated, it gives CASSTSGGPSYEQYF.

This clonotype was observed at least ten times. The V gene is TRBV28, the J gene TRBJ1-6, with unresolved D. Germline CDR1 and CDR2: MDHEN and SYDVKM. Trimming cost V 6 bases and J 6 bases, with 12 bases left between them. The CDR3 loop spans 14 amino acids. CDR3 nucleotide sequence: TGTGCCAGCAGCCTACCGGGCGCTAATTCACCCCTCCACTTT. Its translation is CASSLPGANSPLHF.

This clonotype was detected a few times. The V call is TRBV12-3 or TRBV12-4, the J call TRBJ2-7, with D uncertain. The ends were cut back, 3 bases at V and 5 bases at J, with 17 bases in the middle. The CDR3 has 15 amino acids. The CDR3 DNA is TGTGCCAGCAGTTTTATCAGGAAAGCTCAAGACGAGCAGTACTTC. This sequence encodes CASSFIRKAQDEQYF.

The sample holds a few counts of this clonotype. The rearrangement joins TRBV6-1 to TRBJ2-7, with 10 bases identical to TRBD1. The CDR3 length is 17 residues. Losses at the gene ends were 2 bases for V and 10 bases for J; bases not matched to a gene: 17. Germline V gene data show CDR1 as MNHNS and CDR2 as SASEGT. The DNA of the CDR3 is TGTGCCAGCAGTGAAAGGGGGACAGGGGTTTATTTCGTAGGACAGTACGTC. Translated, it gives CASSERGTGVYFVGQYV.

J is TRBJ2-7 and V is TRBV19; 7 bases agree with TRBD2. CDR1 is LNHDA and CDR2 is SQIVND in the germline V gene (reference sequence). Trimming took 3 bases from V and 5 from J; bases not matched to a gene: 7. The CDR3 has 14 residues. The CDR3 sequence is CASSIWAGEDEQYF. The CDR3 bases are TGTGCCAGTAGTATCTGGGCGGGGGAAGACGAGCAGTACTTC.

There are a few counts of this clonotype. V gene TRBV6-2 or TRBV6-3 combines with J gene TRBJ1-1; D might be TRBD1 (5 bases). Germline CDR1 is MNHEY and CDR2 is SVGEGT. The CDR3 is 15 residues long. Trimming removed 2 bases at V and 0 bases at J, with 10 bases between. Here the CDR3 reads CASSYGGFMNTEAFF. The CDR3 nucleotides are TGTGCCAGCAGTTACGGGGGGTTCATGAACACTGAAGCTTTCTTT.

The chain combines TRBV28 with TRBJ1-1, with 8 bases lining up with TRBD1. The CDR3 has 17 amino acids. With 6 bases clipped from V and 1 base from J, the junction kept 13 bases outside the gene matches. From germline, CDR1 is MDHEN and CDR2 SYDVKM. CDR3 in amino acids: CASSLRGRTGRNTEAFF. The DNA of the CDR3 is TGTGCCAGCAGCCTGAGGGGTCGGACAGGGCGGAACACTGAAGCTTTCTTT. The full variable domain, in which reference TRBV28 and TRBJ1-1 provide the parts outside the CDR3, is DVKVTQSSRYLVKRTGEKVFLECVQDMDHENMFWYRQDPGLGLRLIYFSYDVKMKEKGDIPEGYSVSREKKERFSLILESASTNQTSMYLCASSLRGRTGRNTEAFFGQGTRLTVV.

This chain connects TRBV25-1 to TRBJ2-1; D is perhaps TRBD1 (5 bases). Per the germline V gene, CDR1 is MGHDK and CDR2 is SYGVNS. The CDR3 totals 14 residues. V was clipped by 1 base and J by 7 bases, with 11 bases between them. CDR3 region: CASSEFSRENEQFF. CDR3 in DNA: TGTGCCAGCAGTGAATTTAGCAGGGAAAATGAGCAGTTCTTC.

This chain's CDR3 is CASSLWRKDSSYNEQFF. In nucleotides, the CDR3 is TGTGCCAGCAGCTTGTGGCGCAAAGACAGCTCCTACAATGAGCAGTTCTTC. The chain couples TRBV11-2 to TRBJ2-1; D might be TRBD1 (5 bases). The germline gives CDR1 SGHAT, CDR2 FQNNGV. This CDR3 is 17 amino acids long. The V gene lost 3 bases and the J gene lost 0 bases, with 15 bases spanning the gap.

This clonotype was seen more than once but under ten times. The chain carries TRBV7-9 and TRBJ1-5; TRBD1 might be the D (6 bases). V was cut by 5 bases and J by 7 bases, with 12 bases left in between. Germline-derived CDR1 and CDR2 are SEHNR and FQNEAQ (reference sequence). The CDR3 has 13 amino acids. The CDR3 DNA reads TGTGCCAGCAGCATGTACAGGGACCAGCCCCAGCATTTT. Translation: CASSMYRDQPQHF. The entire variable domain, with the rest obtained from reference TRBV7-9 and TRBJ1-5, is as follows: DTGVSQNPRHKITKRGQNVTFRCDPISEHNRLYWYRQTLGQGPEFLTYFQNEAQLEKSRLLSDRFSAERPKGSFSTLEIQRTEQGDSAMYLCASSMYRDQPQHFGDGTRLSIL.

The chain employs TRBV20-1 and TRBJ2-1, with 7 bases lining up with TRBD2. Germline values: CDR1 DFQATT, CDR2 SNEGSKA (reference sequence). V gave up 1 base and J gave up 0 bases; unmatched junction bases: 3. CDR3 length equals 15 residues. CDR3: CSARVLAFSYNEQFF. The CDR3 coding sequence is TGCAGTGCTAGAGTACTAGCGTTCTCCTACAATGAGCAGTTCTTC.

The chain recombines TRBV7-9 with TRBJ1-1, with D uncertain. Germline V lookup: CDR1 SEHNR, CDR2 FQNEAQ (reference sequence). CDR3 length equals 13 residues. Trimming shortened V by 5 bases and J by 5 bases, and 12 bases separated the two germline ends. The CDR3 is CASSNKRDTEAFF. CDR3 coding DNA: TGTGCCAGCAGCAACAAGAGGGATACTGAAGCTTTCTTT.

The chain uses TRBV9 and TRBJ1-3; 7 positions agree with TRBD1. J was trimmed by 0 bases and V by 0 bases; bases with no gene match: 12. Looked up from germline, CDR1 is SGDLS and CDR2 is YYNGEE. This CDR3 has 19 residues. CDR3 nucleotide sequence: TGTGCCAGCAGCGTAGACAACAGGGGACTATCAACCTCTGGAAACACCATATATTTT. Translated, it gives CASSVDNRGLSTSGNTIYF. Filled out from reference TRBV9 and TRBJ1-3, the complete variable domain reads DSGVTQTPKHLITATGQRVTLRCSPRSGDLSVYWYQQSLDQGLQFLIQYYNGEERAKGNILERFSAQQFPDLHSELNLSSLELGDSALYFCASSVDNRGLSTSGNTIYFGEGSWLTVV.

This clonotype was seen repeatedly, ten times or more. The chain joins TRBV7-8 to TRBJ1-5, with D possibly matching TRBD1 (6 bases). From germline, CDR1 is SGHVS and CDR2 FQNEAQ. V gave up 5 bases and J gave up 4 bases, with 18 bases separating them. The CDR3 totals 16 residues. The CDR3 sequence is CASSPNYGQYNQPQHF. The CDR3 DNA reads TGTGCCAGCAGCCCAAACTACGGACAGTATAATCAGCCCCAGCATTTT.

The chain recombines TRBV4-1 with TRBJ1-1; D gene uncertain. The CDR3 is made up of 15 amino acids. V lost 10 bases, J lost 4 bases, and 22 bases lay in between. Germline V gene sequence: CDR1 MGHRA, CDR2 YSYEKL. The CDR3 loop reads CATSQGWGYRTEAFF. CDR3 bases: TGCGCCACCTCTCAAGGATGGGGTTATCGCACTGAAGCTTTCTTT.

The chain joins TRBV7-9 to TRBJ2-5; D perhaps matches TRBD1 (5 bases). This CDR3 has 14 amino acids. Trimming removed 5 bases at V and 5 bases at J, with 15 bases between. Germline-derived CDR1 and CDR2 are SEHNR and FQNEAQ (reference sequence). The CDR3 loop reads CASSRSTGLETQYF. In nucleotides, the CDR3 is TGTGCCAGCAGCCGTAGTACAGGCCTTGAGACCCAGTACTTC.

The CDR3 is CASSWTTGRYEQYF. CDR3 in DNA: TGTGCCAGCAGCTGGACGACAGGCAGGTACGAGCAGTACTTC. The chain carries TRBV5-4 and TRBJ2-7; tentative D call: TRBD1 (6 bases). Between the trimmed V and J ends, which lost 3 bases and 4 bases, there was a span of 14 bases. CDR1 SGHNT and CDR2 YYREEE come from the germline V gene (reference sequence). This CDR3 spans 14 amino acids.

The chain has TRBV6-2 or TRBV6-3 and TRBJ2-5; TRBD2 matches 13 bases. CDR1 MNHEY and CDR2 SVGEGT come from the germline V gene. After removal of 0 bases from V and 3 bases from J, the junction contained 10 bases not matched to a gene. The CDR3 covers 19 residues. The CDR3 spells CASSYSLGLAGLTKETQYF. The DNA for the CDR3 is TGTGCCAGCAGTTACTCGTTGGGACTAGCGGGGCTGACTAAAGAGACCCAGTACTTC.

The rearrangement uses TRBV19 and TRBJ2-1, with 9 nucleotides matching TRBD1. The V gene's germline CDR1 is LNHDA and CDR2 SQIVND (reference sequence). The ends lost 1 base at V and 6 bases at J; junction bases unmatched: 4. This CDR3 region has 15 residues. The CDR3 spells CASSIVRDRANEQFF. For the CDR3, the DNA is TGTGCCAGTAGTATAGTAAGGGACAGGGCCAATGAGCAGTTCTTC. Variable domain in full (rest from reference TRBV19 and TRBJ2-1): DGGITQSPKYLFRKEGQNVTLSCEQNLNHDAMYWYRQDPGQGLRLIYYSQIVNDFQKGDIAEGYSVSREKKESFPLTVTSAQKNPTAFYLCASSIVRDRANEQFFGPGTRLTVL.

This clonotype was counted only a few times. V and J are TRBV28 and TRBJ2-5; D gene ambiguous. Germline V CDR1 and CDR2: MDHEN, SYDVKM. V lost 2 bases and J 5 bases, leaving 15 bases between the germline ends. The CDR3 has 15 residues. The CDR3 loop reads CASSLGQALLETQYF. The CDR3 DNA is TGTGCCAGCAGTTTAGGCCAGGCTCTGTTGGAGACCCAGTACTTC.

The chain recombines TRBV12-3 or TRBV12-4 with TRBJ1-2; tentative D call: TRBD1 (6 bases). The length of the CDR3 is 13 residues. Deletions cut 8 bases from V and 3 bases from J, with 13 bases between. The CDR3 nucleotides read TGTGCCAGCCTCCGGGGGGCGGACTATGGCTACACCTTC. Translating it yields CASLRGADYGYTF.

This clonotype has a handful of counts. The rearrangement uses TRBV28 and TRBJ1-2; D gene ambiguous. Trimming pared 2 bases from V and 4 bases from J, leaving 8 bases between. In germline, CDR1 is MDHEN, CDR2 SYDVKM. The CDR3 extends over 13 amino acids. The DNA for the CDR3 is TGTGCCAGCAGTTTAAGGTCGTTCTATGGCTACACCTTC. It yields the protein CASSLRSFYGYTF.

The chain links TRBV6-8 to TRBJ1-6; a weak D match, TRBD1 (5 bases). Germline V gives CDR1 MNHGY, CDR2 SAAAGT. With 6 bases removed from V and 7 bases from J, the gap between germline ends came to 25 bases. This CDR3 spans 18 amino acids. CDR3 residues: CASRLSWLGQGANSPLHF. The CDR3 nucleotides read TGTGCCAGCAGGCTAAGTTGGTTGGGCCAGGGCGCGAATTCACCCCTCCACTTT.

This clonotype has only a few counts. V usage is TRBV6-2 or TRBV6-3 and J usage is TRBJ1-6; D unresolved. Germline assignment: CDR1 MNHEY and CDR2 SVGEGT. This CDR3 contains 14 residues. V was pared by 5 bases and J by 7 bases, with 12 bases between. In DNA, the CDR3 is TGTGCCAGCAGTACCTGGACCGAGAATTCACCCCTCCACTTT. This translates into CASSTWTENSPLHF.

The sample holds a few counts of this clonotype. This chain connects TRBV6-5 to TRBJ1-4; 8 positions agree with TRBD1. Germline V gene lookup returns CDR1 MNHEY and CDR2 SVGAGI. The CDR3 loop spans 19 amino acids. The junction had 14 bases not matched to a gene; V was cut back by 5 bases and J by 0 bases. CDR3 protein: CASSATGVESLATNEKLFF. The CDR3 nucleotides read TGTGCCAGCAGTGCGACAGGGGTCGAAAGTTTGGCAACTAATGAAAAACTGTTTTTT.

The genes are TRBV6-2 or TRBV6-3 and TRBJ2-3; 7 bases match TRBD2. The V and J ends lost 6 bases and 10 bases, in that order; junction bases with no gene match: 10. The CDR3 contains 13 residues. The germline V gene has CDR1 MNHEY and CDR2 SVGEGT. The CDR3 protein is CASRGDYPYAQYF. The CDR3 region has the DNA TGTGCCAGCAGAGGGGACTACCCATACGCGCAGTATTTT.

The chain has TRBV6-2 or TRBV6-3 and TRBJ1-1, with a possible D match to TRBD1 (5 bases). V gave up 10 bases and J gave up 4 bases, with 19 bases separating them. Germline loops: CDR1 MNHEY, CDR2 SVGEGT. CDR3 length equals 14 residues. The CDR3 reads CAITRARGSTEAFF. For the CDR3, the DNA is TGTGCCATCACCCGGGCGAGGGGAAGCACTGAAGCTTTCTTT.

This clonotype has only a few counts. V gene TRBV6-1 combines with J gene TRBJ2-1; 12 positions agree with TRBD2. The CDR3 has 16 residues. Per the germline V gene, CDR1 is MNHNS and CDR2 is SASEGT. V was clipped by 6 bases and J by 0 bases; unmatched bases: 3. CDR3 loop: CASRGLAGRSYNEQFF. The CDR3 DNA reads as TGTGCCAGCAGGGGACTAGCGGGCCGCTCCTACAATGAGCAGTTCTTC.

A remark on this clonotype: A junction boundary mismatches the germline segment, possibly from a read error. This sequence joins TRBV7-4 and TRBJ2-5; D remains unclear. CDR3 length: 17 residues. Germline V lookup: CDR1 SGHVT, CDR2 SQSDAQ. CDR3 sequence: CASSLETLQGPKETEYF. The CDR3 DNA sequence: TGTGCCAGCAGCTTAGAAACTTTACAAGGACCTAAAGAGACCGAGTACTTC.

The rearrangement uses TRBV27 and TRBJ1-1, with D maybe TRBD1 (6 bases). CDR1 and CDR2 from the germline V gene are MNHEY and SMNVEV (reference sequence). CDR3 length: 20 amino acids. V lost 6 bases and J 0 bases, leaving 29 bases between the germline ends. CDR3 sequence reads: CASSKLSRQVSLPMNTEAFF. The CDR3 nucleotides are TGTGCCAGCAGCAAACTATCTAGACAGGTCTCGCTACCGATGAACACTGAAGCTTTCTTT.